Given below is one T cell receptor (beta chain) in context. Germline is not matched at one junction end, which may reflect a read error. This sample is drawn from a study of tumor and adjacent non-tumor tissue in lung cancer. The CDR3 runs 15 residues. In germline, CDR1 is SGHNT, CDR2 YYREEE (reference sequence). This sample's RNA came from whole unsorted tissue. The normal lung tissue was taken more than 3 cm from the tumor edge. A modified ARM-PCR protocol with three rounds of nested PCR amplified TCRbeta. TCRdb processed the multiplex PCR reads anew with MiXCR; each CDR3 protein has one entry. The sample holds about 98,000 distinct CDR3 sequences, about 80% seen once.

The rearrangement uses TRBV5-4 and TRBJ2-1, with 11 nucleotides matching TRBD2. This clonotype was obtained from a man between 60 and 70 years old with small cell lung cancer. Sequenced input: distant non-tumor lung tissue. The chain's CDR3 is CANSFIAGGGNEQFF. CDR3 DNA: TGTGCCAACAGCTTTATAGCGGGAGGGGGCAATGAGCAGTTCTTC.